The 30 T cell receptor beta chains given below trace back to one sample, sequenced in a study of blood T cell repertoires in COVID-19. The method was immunoSEQ multiplex PCR; TCRdb's version includes in-frame clones alone and lacks a portion of them. Among 140,000 to 150,000 clones listed, roughly 79% were seen once. Sequencing was performed on peripheral blood. The receptors come from a woman aged 55-70 years with acute or convalescent COVID-19.

V usage is TRBV5-6 and J usage is TRBJ1-4, with TRBD1 identical over 7 bases. V lost 4 bases to trimming and J lost 5 bases; unmatched junction nucleotides: 11. The CDR3 has 16 amino acids. Germline CDR1 and CDR2: SGHDT and YYEEEE. DNA of the CDR3: TGTGCCAGCAGCCAACTCGGGACAGCTACGAATGAAAAACTGTTTTTT. It is translated as CASSQLGTATNEKLFF.

The chain's CDR3 is CSVDRGVSGNTIYF. CDR3 nucleotide sequence: TGCAGCGTTGACAGGGGTGTCTCTGGAAACACCATATATTTT. This sequence joins TRBV29-1 and TRBJ1-3, with D tentatively TRBD1 (6 bases). The CDR3 runs to 14 residues. CDR1 and CDR2 (germline): SQVTM, ANQGSEA. Trimming removed 3 bases from V and 0 bases from J, with 9 bases in between.

CDR3 in DNA: TGCGCCAGCAGTCATATAGCGGTAGAGACCCAGTACTTC. Translated, it gives CASSHIAVETQYF. This rearrangement joins TRBV23-1 to TRBJ2-5, with D maybe TRBD2 (6 bases). TRBV23-1 is reported as an ORF; its role is uncertain. The CDR3 is 13 residues long. V dropped 3 bases and J dropped 4 bases, with 9 bases sitting between them.

The chain joins TRBV27 to TRBJ2-1; TRBD2 aligns across 7 bases. From germline, CDR1 is MNHEY and CDR2 SMNVEV (reference sequence). The CDR3 contains 15 residues. V was clipped by 7 bases and J by 2 bases; unmatched bases: 8. Here the CDR3 DNA reads TGTGCCAGCACCTTTAGCGGGTCGACCTACAATGAGCAGTTCTTC. This sequence encodes CASTFSGSTYNEQFF.

The V gene is TRBV19, the J gene TRBJ1-5; 8 nucleotides match TRBD1. Germline V gives CDR1 LNHDA, CDR2 SQIVND (reference sequence). The CDR3 contains 17 residues. V was clipped by 7 bases and J by 4 bases; unmatched bases: 15. The CDR3 here is CASKGVRTGPRNQPQHF. Written as DNA, the CDR3 is TGTGCCAGTAAGGGTGTTCGGACAGGGCCAAGGAATCAGCCCCAGCATTTT.

The V and J genes are TRBV28 and TRBJ2-7; TRBD2 matches 10 bases. Germline V gene sequence: CDR1 MDHEN, CDR2 SYDVKM. The V and J ends lost 4 bases and 7 bases, in that order; junction bases with no gene match: 7. This CDR3 has 14 residues. The CDR3 loop reads CASSSSGSIVEQYF. CDR3 DNA sequence: TGTGCCAGCAGTTCTAGCGGGAGTATAGTAGAGCAGTACTTC. The variable domain in full, with the rest retrieved from reference TRBV28 and TRBJ2-7, is DVKVTQSSRYLVKRTGEKVFLECVQDMDHENMFWYRQDPGLGLRLIYFSYDVKMKEKGDIPEGYSVSREKKERFSLILESASTNQTSMYLCASSSSGSIVEQYFGPGTRLTVT.

This chain links TRBV7-6 with TRBJ2-1, with D perhaps matching TRBD2 (6 bases). The length of the CDR3 is 15 residues. CDR1 is SGHVS, CDR2 FNYEAQ, per germline. With 3 bases removed from V and 5 bases from J, the gap between germline ends came to 14 bases. The CDR3 DNA reads as TGTGCCAGCAGCTTTCGAGCGGGCCTCCACAATGAGCAGTTCTTC. This codes for CASSFRAGLHNEQFF.

This chain links TRBV28 with TRBJ2-3, with TRBD2 identical over 7 bases. The CDR3 loop spans 16 amino acids. CDR1 is MDHEN and CDR2 is SYDVKM in the germline V gene. V lost 6 bases to trimming and J lost 2 bases; unmatched junction nucleotides: 11. The CDR3 here is CASSTPTSPNTDTQYF. The CDR3 DNA reads TGTGCCAGCAGCACCCCGACTAGCCCAAACACAGATACGCAGTATTTT.

This clone was observed a few times. This rearrangement joins TRBV5-1 to TRBJ2-6, with TRBD2 as a possible D gene (5 bases). Deletions cut 4 bases from V and 0 bases from J, with 8 bases between. Looked up from germline, CDR1 is SGHRS and CDR2 is YFSETQ. The CDR3 loop spans 15 amino acids. The CDR3 bases are TGCGCCAGCAGCGGACGGGACTCTGGGGCCAACGTCCTGACTTTC. Protein: CASSGRDSGANVLTF.

This chain connects TRBV2 to TRBJ2-3; 10 nucleotides match TRBD2. The CDR3 is 17 residues long. Germline V gene sequence: CDR1 SNHLY, CDR2 FYNNEI. J gave up 8 bases and V 1 base, and 12 bases lay outside the gene matches. The chain's CDR3 is CASSEGTSGISGLTQYF. CDR3 DNA sequence: TGTGCCAGCAGTGAAGGGACTAGCGGAATATCCGGGCTTACGCAGTATTTT. Full variable domain (missing parts from reference TRBV2 and TRBJ2-3): EPEVTQTPSHQVTQMGQEVILRCVPISNHLYFYWYRQILGQKVEFLVSFYNNEISEKSEIFDDQFSVERPDGSNFTLKIRSTKLEDSAMYFCASSEGTSGISGLTQYFGPGTRLTVL.

The table lists this clone with a count of one. V and J are TRBV7-9 and TRBJ1-2; a weak D match, TRBD1 (5 bases). The CDR3 is 16 residues long. Between the trimmed V and J ends, which lost 4 bases and 3 bases, there was a span of 18 bases. The germline gives CDR1 SEHNR, CDR2 FQNEAQ (reference sequence). In DNA form, the CDR3 reads TGTGCCAGCAGCTCCGAGAGACAGCGCGCTCACTATGGCTACACCTTC. Its translation: CASSSERQRAHYGYTF. Based on the CDR3 plus reference TRBV7-9 and TRBJ1-2, the full variable domain is DTGVSQNPRHKITKRGQNVTFRCDPISEHNRLYWYRQTLGQGPEFLTYFQNEAQLEKSRLLSDRFSAERPKGSFSTLEIQRTEQGDSAMYLCASSSERQRAHYGYTFGSGTRLTVV.

In its sample, this clone was seen many times. The V and J genes are TRBV5-4 and TRBJ1-3; the match to TRBD1 covers 8 bases. This CDR3 has 15 amino acids. Germline V lookup: CDR1 SGHNT, CDR2 YYREEE (reference sequence). The V gene end was trimmed by 2 bases and the J gene end by 3 bases; junction bases not matched to a gene: 4. CDR3 DNA sequence: TGTGCCAGCAGCTTCAGGGGGCTCGGTGGAAACACCATATATTTT. As protein: CASSFRGLGGNTIYF.

The chain combines TRBV3-1 (or the pseudogene TRBV3-2) with TRBJ2-1, with TRBD2 matching 7 bases. There are 18 residues in the CDR3. The J segment lost 5 bases and the V segment lost 0 bases, leaving 13 bases of the junction unmatched. The germline CDR1 and CDR2 sequences are LGHDT and YNNKEL (reference sequence). CDR3 nucleotide sequence: TGTGCCAGCAGCCAAGATTACGGGGGACTACGAATTAACAATGAGCAGTTCTTC. It specifies CASSQDYGGLRINNEQFF.

The chain recombines TRBV4-1 with TRBJ1-2; D is unresolved. V lost 0 bases and J lost 8, with 16 bases in between. The germline V gene has CDR1 MGHRA and CDR2 YSYEKL. This CDR3 spans 15 amino acids. The CDR3 sequence: CASSQDENSSGGYTF. The CDR3 nucleotides are TGCGCCAGCAGCCAAGATGAGAACAGTTCGGGGGGCTACACCTTC.

The chain recombines TRBV6-5 with TRBJ1-2; TRBD1 matches 9 bases. Germline V gene sequence: CDR1 MNHEY, CDR2 SVGAGI. V shed 7 bases, J shed 2 bases, and the junction held 8 bases outside the gene matches. The CDR3 consists of 15 residues. The CDR3 DNA is TGTGCCAGCAAGTCTCGACAGGGGGTCAACTATGGCTACACCTTC. It codes for CASKSRQGVNYGYTF.

In its sample, this clone was seen a few times. The chain recombines TRBV5-6 with TRBJ1-4; 7 bases align to TRBD1. Trimming cost V 9 bases and J 7 bases; bases outside gene matches: 9. The germline CDR1 and CDR2 sequences are SGHDT and YYEEEE. The CDR3 contains 13 residues. CDR3 in amino acids: CATKLQGSEKLFF. As DNA, the CDR3 is TGTGCCACCAAGTTACAGGGGAGTGAAAAACTGTTTTTT.

Written as DNA, the CDR3 is TGTGCCTGGAGCGTTCTCCCCGGACAGGATAACTACGAGCAGTACTTC. Its translation is CAWSVLPGQDNYEQYF. V usage is TRBV30 and J usage is TRBJ2-7; the match to TRBD1 covers 7 bases. CDR3 length: 16 residues. Germline V gives CDR1 GTSNPN, CDR2 SVGIG (reference sequence). V was clipped by 3 bases and J by 3 bases; unmatched bases: 14.

This chain links TRBV6-5 with TRBJ2-2; possible D gene TRBD1, 6 bases. Looked up from germline, CDR1 is MNHEY and CDR2 is SVGAGI. The CDR3 sequence is 15 residues long. With 7 bases removed from V and 0 bases from J, the gap between germline ends came to 12 bases. CDR3 bases: TGTGCCAGCACCATACAGGGACCGAACACCGGGGAGCTGTTTTTT. Translated, it gives CASTIQGPNTGELFF.

This sequence joins TRBV6-6 and TRBJ2-3; 7 bases are shared with TRBD1. This CDR3 is 17 amino acids long. Germline-derived CDR1 and CDR2 are MNHNY and SVGAGI (reference sequence). V dropped 5 bases and J dropped 5; count of bases not matched to a gene: 16. This CDR3 reads CASSPRSVRGHVDTQYF. CDR3 nucleotides: TGTGCCAGCAGTCCCCGGAGCGTAAGGGGGCATGTAGATACGCAGTATTTT.

The rearrangement links TRBV6-5 to TRBJ2-7; 8 bases fit TRBD1. The germline gives CDR1 MNHEY, CDR2 SVGAGI. Losses at the gene ends were 2 bases for V and 2 bases for J; bases not matched to a gene: 5. The CDR3 runs to 15 residues. The CDR3 region has the DNA TGTGCCAGCAGTTACAGAGACAGGGGCACCTACGAGCAGTACTTC. Amino acids: CASSYRDRGTYEQYF.

The count of this clone is one. CDR3 in amino acids: CASSVGGVSGRSASVYF. The CDR3 DNA reads as TGTGCCAGCAGCGTAGGAGGAGTCAGCGGGAGATCTGCATCTGTGTACTTC. The chain combines TRBV9 with TRBJ2-7, with 8 bases that match TRBD2. The CDR3 totals 17 residues. J lost 12 bases, V lost 0 bases, and 20 bases had no gene match. Germline lookup yields CDR1 SGDLS and CDR2 YYNGEE.

This chain uses TRBV10-1 with TRBJ2-5, with D possibly being TRBD2 (5 bases). The CDR3 spans 15 residues. The ends were cut back, 0 bases at V and 1 base at J, with 9 bases in the middle. Germline loops: CDR1 WNHNN, CDR2 SYGVQD (reference sequence). CDR3 in amino acids: CASSESRGLQETQYF. The CDR3 coding sequence is TGCGCCAGCAGTGAGTCAAGAGGACTCCAAGAGACCCAGTACTTC.

This chain links TRBV7-2 with TRBJ2-1; tentative D call: TRBD2 (6 bases). Germline V gives CDR1 SGHTA, CDR2 FQGNSA. V lost 1 base and J lost 8, with 18 bases in between. This CDR3 has 16 amino acids. CDR3 nucleotide sequence: TGTGCCAGCAGCTTAGAGGTAAATAGCGGAGGCCATGAGCAGTTCTTC. Its protein is CASSLEVNSGGHEQFF. Filled out from reference TRBV7-2 and TRBJ2-1, the complete variable domain reads GAGVSQSPSNKVTEKGKDVELRCDPISGHTALYWYRQSLGQGLEFLIYFQGNSAPDKSGLPSDRFSAERTGGSVSTLTIQRTQQEDSAVYLCASSLEVNSGGHEQFFGPGTRLTVL.

V is TRBV19 and J is TRBJ2-1; 12 positions match TRBD2. The V and J ends lost 8 bases and 8 bases, in that order; junction bases with no gene match: 7. This CDR3 is 14 amino acids long. Germline CDR1 and CDR2: LNHDA and SQIVND (reference sequence). CDR3 region: CASSTSGSWDEQFF. CDR3 DNA: TGTGCCAGTTCGACTAGCGGGAGTTGGGATGAGCAGTTCTTC.

The count of this clone is one. The genes are TRBV14 and TRBJ2-1; TRBD2 matches at 11 bases. Trimming at V came to 3 bases and at J to 2 bases, leaving 9 bases not matched to a gene. Germline V gene sequence: CDR1 SGHDN, CDR2 FVKESK. This CDR3 spans 18 amino acids. The CDR3 sequence: CASSQGSGRARTYNEQFF. CDR3 coding DNA: TGTGCCAGCAGCCAGGGTAGCGGGAGGGCCAGGACCTACAATGAGCAGTTCTTC. Using reference TRBV14 and TRBJ2-1 for the parts outside the CDR3, the full variable domain is EAGVTQFPSHSVIEKGQTVTLRCDPISGHDNLYWYRRVMGKEIKFLLHFVKESKQDESGMPNNRFLAERTGGTYSTLKVQPAELEDSGVYFCASSQGSGRARTYNEQFFGPGTRLTVL.

The V gene is TRBV6-4, the J gene TRBJ1-1, with 8 bases that match TRBD1. The length of the CDR3 is 15 residues. Trimming at V came to 6 bases and at J to 2 bases, leaving 8 bases not matched to a gene. Germline CDR1 MRHNA, CDR2 SNTAGT. CDR3 nucleotide sequence: TGTGCCAGCAGCCCACAGGGGGTTGGTAACACTGAAGCTTTCTTT. Amino acids: CASSPQGVGNTEAFF.

The chain combines TRBV5-1 with TRBJ2-6; 7 positions match TRBD2. The germline CDR1 and CDR2 sequences are SGHRS and YFSETQ. CDR3 length: 17 residues. Trimming took 4 bases from V and 2 from J; bases not matched to a gene: 9. CDR3 loop: CASSTLGGRAGANVLTF. In nucleotides, the CDR3 is TGCGCCAGCAGCACGTTGGGCGGGAGAGCTGGGGCCAACGTCCTGACTTTC. Complete variable domain (other parts from reference TRBV5-1 and TRBJ2-6): KAGVTQTPRYLIKTRGQQVTLSCSPISGHRSVSWYQQTPGQGLQFLFEYFSETQRNKGNFPGRFSGRQFSNSRSEMNVSTLELGDSALYLCASSTLGGRAGANVLTFGAGSRLTVL.

The V gene is TRBV19, the J gene TRBJ1-3; 7 nucleotides align to TRBD1. Germline assignment: CDR1 LNHDA and CDR2 SQIVND (reference sequence). The ends lost 7 bases at V and 3 bases at J; junction bases unmatched: 6. The CDR3 runs 14 residues. In nucleotides, the CDR3 is TGTGCCAGTACCCTCAGGGGGAGTGGAAACACCATATATTTT. Translation gives CASTLRGSGNTIYF.

V is TRBV19 and J is TRBJ2-1; 7 positions agree with TRBD2. V gave up 5 bases and J gave up 5 bases; unmatched junction bases: 6. Germline assignment: CDR1 LNHDA and CDR2 SQIVND (reference sequence). CDR3 size: 14 residues. The CDR3 DNA is TGTGCCAGTAGTCGAGGACTAGTTGACAATGAGCAGTTCTTC. Translating gives CASSRGLVDNEQFF.

The chain uses TRBV27 and TRBJ2-1; 9 bases are shared with TRBD2. Germline loops: CDR1 MNHEY, CDR2 SMNVEV (reference sequence). V lost 3 bases and J lost 7; bases outside the gene matches: 4. The CDR3 extends over 14 amino acids. The CDR3 sequence: CASSFGAGGNEQFF. The CDR3, as DNA: TGTGCCAGCAGTTTCGGGGCGGGAGGGAATGAGCAGTTCTTC.